The 15 T cell receptor beta chains reported below all come from one sample, sequenced in a study of cytomegalovirus exposure and HLA in healthy donors. The PCR was carried out with 60 Vbeta primers and 13 Jbeta primers. Sequencing used immunoSEQ multiplex PCR; TCRdb keeps in-frame clones, though not all of them. The sample includes fewer than 250,000 clones, about 70% of them seen just once. Specimen: PBMCs. The receptors here all came from a woman in her 30s in good health and CMV-seronegative.

The CDR3 region is CAWSVQRVDTEAFF. The CDR3 DNA follows: TGTGCCTGGAGTGTACAACGGGTAGACACTGAAGCTTTCTTT. The chain employs TRBV30 and TRBJ1-1, with D uncertain. This CDR3 contains 14 residues. The germline V gene has CDR1 GTSNPN and CDR2 SVGIG (reference sequence). The V end lost 0 bases, the J end lost 3 bases, and 11 bases lay between the germline ends.

In its sample, this clone was seen once. The rearrangement links TRBV6-1 to TRBJ2-2; 12 bases fit TRBD2. The germline V gene encodes CDR1 MNHNS and CDR2 SASEGT. This CDR3 spans 17 amino acids. V dropped 4 bases and J dropped 1; count of bases not matched to a gene: 4. The CDR3 DNA reads as TGTGCCAGCAGTGTGCTAGCGGGAGGGAAGAACACCGGGGAGCTGTTTTTT. This codes for CASSVLAGGKNTGELFF.

The genes are TRBV29-1 and TRBJ2-7; D unclear. The CDR3 consists of 12 residues. Trimming took off 6 bases at V and 3 bases at J, with 12 bases between the two ends. Germline assignment: CDR1 SQVTM and CDR2 ANQGSEA. In DNA form, the CDR3 reads TGCAGCGTCTCGGGTAGCCGCTACGAGCAGTACTTC. This encodes CSVSGSRYEQYF.

This sequence joins TRBV18 and TRBJ2-1, with D tentatively TRBD1 (5 bases). The CDR3 extends over 13 amino acids. V lost 3 bases and J 5 bases, leaving 8 bases between the germline ends. The germline V gene has CDR1 KGHSH and CDR2 LQKENI. The DNA for the CDR3 is TGTGCCAGCTCACCCGACAGCAACAATGAGCAGTTCTTC. Translating gives CASSPDSNNEQFF.

The chain recombines TRBV10-3 with TRBJ2-7, with TRBD2 identical over 7 bases. CDR1 and CDR2 from the germline V gene are ENHRY and SYGVKD. The J segment lost 3 bases and the V segment lost 6 bases, leaving 11 bases of the junction unmatched. The CDR3 has 15 residues. The CDR3 DNA reads TGTGCCATCAGCAGCAGGGAGTTAGCGGGCTACGAGCAGTACTTC. This gives the protein CAISSRELAGYEQYF.

The chain joins TRBV14 to TRBJ1-1, with D uncertain. Trimming left V 2 bases short and J 6 bases short, with 16 bases between. The CDR3 consists of 15 residues. In germline, CDR1 is SGHDN, CDR2 FVKESK. The chain's CDR3 is CASSQRSSLSSEAFF. CDR3 coding DNA: TGTGCCAGCAGCCAACGGAGCAGTTTGAGTTCTGAAGCTTTCTTT.

In its sample, this clone was seen once. The chain links TRBV30 to TRBJ1-2, with D possibly being TRBD1 (5 bases). V was shortened by 8 bases and J by 1 base, with 11 bases between the two germline ends. Germline-derived CDR1 and CDR2 are GTSNPN and SVGIG (reference sequence). The CDR3 consists of 12 residues. The DNA for the CDR3 is TGTGCCCTGCGGGGACTTAACTATGGCTACACCTTC. Its protein is CALRGLNYGYTF.

V gene TRBV28 combines with J gene TRBJ1-1; D not resolved. Trimming cost V 7 bases and J 11 bases, with 14 bases left between them. The CDR3 is 11 residues long. Germline V gives CDR1 MDHEN, CDR2 SYDVKM. The CDR3 DNA reads TGTGCCAGCAAATTTCGGGGTGTCGCTTTCTTT. It codes for CASKFRGVAFF.

This chain joins TRBV6-5 and TRBJ1-1; D call uncertain. The CDR3 covers 11 residues. Germline V gives CDR1 MNHEY, CDR2 SVGAGI. Trimming pared 10 bases from V and 7 bases from J, leaving 13 bases between. CDR3 nucleotides: TGTGCCATCCCGGTCGGGATTGAAGCTTTCTTT. Translation: CAIPVGIEAFF.

As concerns this clone: Sequence at one end of the junction differs from germline and may be a read error. The chain carries TRBV6-1 and TRBJ2-5; 7 bases match TRBD2. The germline gives CDR1 MNHNS, CDR2 SASEGT. CDR3 length equals 14 residues. The CDR3 reads CASSGGGNQEAQYF. CDR3 DNA: TGTGCCAGCAGTGGGGGGGGGAACCAAGAGGCCCAGTACTTC.

The V call is TRBV10-1, the J call TRBJ1-1, with unresolved D. Germline loops: CDR1 WNHNN, CDR2 SYGVQD (reference sequence). The CDR3 loop spans 13 amino acids. The V and J ends lost 5 bases and 1 base respectively, with 8 bases between them. The CDR3 sequence: CASSRERNTEAFF. CDR3 in DNA: TGCGCCAGCAGTCGAGAGAGGAACACTGAAGCTTTCTTT.

This chain links TRBV4-1 with TRBJ2-1; D not resolved. V was trimmed by 1 base and J by 4 bases, leaving 5 bases between them. Germline CDR1 and CDR2: MGHRA and YSYEKL. The CDR3 consists of 13 residues. The CDR3 bases are TGCGCCAGCAGCCAAGGCGGATACAATGAGCAGTTCTTC. As protein: CASSQGGYNEQFF.

This clone was found a few times. This sequence joins TRBV4-1 and TRBJ2-7, with TRBD2 matching 10 bases. Trimming removed 1 base from V and 3 bases from J; junction bases left unmatched: 0. Germline V gene lookup returns CDR1 MGHRA and CDR2 YSYEKL. This CDR3 spans 14 amino acids. DNA for the CDR3: TGCGCCAGCAGCCAAGGACTAGCGGGCTACGAGCAGTACTTC. Translated: CASSQGLAGYEQYF.

In its sample, this clone was seen a few times. This chain connects TRBV19 to TRBJ1-6, with D perhaps TRBD1 (5 bases). V was shortened by 1 base and J by 9 bases, with 10 bases between the two germline ends. CDR1 LNHDA and CDR2 SQIVND come from the germline V gene (reference sequence). This CDR3 comprises 14 residues. CDR3 sequence reads: CASSIGQGISPLHF. The CDR3, as DNA: TGTGCCAGTAGTATAGGGCAGGGTATTTCACCCCTCCACTTT.

In the case of this clone: A far larger clone is one base from this, pointing to a likely read error. This chain connects TRBV7-8 to TRBJ2-7; D might be TRBD1 (6 bases). This CDR3 is 13 amino acids long. Germline V lookup: CDR1 SGHVS, CDR2 FQNEAQ. The CDR3 sequence is CDSSVGHLQEQYF. The CDR3 bases are TGTGACAGCAGCGTGGGACACCTCCAGGAGCAGTACTTC.